This is a list of T cell receptor beta chains from one sample in a study of T cell changes during pregnancy in multiple sclerosis. Profiled with immunoSEQ multiplex PCR; TCRdb holds only in-frame clones, not every one. The sample contains 130,000 or so clones, approximately 93% of which appear only once. The source material was peripheral blood, sampled before pregnancy. Every receptor here comes from a female donor with multiple sclerosis, enrolled in a pregnancy study. The CDR3 runs from the conserved cysteine through the conserved F or W. Each record gives: J gene, D gene, clone size, V gene, CDR3 protein. A D gene is named only where the DNA matches it firmly. Size is stated for part of the rows, as once, few or many counts, or as a class when the clone is expanded.

TRBJ1-2 TRBD1 - TRBV6-1 CASTTGVYGYTF
TRBJ1-2 TRBD1 - TRBV27 CASSQKRTGHSGYTF
TRBJ1-5 - - TRBV28 CASSGINQPQHF
TRBJ1-3 - - TRBV4-1 CASSPNWASPRNTIYF
TRBJ2-7 TRBD2 - TRBV28 CASSLLAGGPSYEQYF
TRBJ2-1 - - TRBV18 CASSPVSSYNEQFF
TRBJ2-2 TRBD1 - TRBV9 CASSLRTGENTGELFF
TRBJ2-7 - - TRBV6-5 CASSSMADTSYEQYF
TRBJ2-1 TRBD2 - TRBV2 CALTASGRTGSTYNEQFF
TRBJ1-5 - - TRBV2 CASSVGGGSNQPQHF
TRBJ1-2 - - TRBV19 CASSRSLTQNYGYTF
TRBJ1-3 - - TRBV18 CASSPSGGNTIYF
TRBJ1-4 - - TRBV7-8 CASSPSGFRINEKLFF
TRBJ2-1 - - TRBV21-1 CASSKVGLAGGANNEQFF
TRBJ2-1 - - TRBV18 CASSPSSYNEQFF
TRBJ2-3 TRBD1 - TRBV5-6 CASRLGQGVGGDTQYF
TRBJ1-4 TRBD1 - TRBV6-5 CASSRGPNEKLFF
TRBJ1-1 TRBD1 once TRBV23-1 CAFGTGRAEAFF
TRBJ2-7 TRBD1 - TRBV5-1 CASSLASLGQRSEQYF
TRBJ1-1 - - TRBV19 CASSRGLEAFF
TRBJ2-5 - - TRBV5-4 CASSLVRGSQETQYF
TRBJ1-4 TRBD1 - TRBV19 CAVGKGTGREKLFF
TRBJ1-5 TRBD1 - TRBV2 CASSSSQGRSNQPQHF
TRBJ1-2 - - TRBV6-5 CASRGGPGRHYGYTF
TRBJ1-2 - - TRBV6-1 CASSELNVQGYTF
TRBJ2-2 TRBD1 - TRBV7-9 CASSSRDRTNTGELFF
TRBJ1-5 TRBD1 - TRBV5-6 CASSWTGQAGRPQHF
TRBJ1-2 - - TRBV14 CASSPGVGYTF